The source of this T cell receptor (beta chain) is a study of liver allograft versus peripheral blood T cells. Study in general: The authors compared T cell receptor repertoires in transplanted livers with those in the peripheral blood of recipients. Findings of the study overall: Reportedly, liver allograft T cell receptor repertoires differed from peripheral blood ones.

MiXCR, run by TCRdb on the reads, gives a single entry per CDR3 protein. Among around 2,500 distinct CDR3 sequences listed, about 16% were seen once. Remarks on this clonotype: No antigen is known for it.

The sequence came from a human patient who had a liver transplant. Among the T cells, some may be from the graft donor.

CDR3 sequence reads: CASSQEGHTMNYGYTF. For the CDR3, the DNA is TGCGCCAGCAGCCAAGAGGGACACACGATGAACTATGGCTACACCTTC. V usage is TRBV4-1 and J usage is TRBJ1-2, with D perhaps matching TRBD1 (6 bases). Germline lookup yields CDR1 MGHRA and CDR2 YSYEKL. The CDR3 runs to 16 residues. V was clipped by 0 bases and J by 2 bases, with 13 bases between them.